This entry features one T cell receptor (beta chain) sequence. The antigen remains unidentified. The germline V gene has CDR1 SGDLS and CDR2 YYNGEE. The CDR3 sequence is 17 residues long. Between the trimmed V and J ends, which lost 3 bases and 4 bases, there was a span of 19 bases. The sample is drawn from a study of shared clonotypes between healthy human individuals. Broader study findings: Specimens sampled were limited to blood, with tissue repertoires likely differing. Larger estimated richness was generally recorded for naive subsets relative to memory subsets.

The naive CD8 fraction comprised CD45RO-negative cells positively selected for CCR7 and excluded terminally differentiated effector memory CD45RA+ cells. In the original processing: ImmunoSEQ junction-only sequences lacked quality scores, so their filtering differed. Produced via immunoSEQ multiplex PCR; TCRdb's table is partial and in-frame only. The V and J calls and clone size were taken over from that table, and D and trimming were inferred from the DNA. The sample lists around 2.1 million clones, roughly 91% occurring once. This rearrangement joins TRBV9 to TRBJ2-2; D may be TRBD1 or TRBD2 (5 bases each). This TCR derives from a young man in good health. Some clones in this sample may be carry-over from other donors' samples. The specimen sequenced was naive CD8+ T cells from PBMCs. The CDR3 here is CASSAFSGPRGTGELFF. The DNA for the CDR3 is TGTGCCAGCAGCGCCTTTTCGGGGCCCCGGGGCACCGGGGAGCTGTTTTTT.